A selection of T cell receptor beta chains follows, all from one sample in a study of blood T cell repertoires in COVID-19. Data came from immunoSEQ multiplex PCR; TCRdb stores just in-frame clones and leaves some out. The table includes over 85,000 clones, approximately 87% detected once. Specimen: peripheral blood. The receptors derive from a human donor with acute or convalescent COVID-19. The donor label of this sample is uncertain. CDR3s include the opening cysteine and the closing phenylalanine or tryptophan. The order of the fields is V gene, J gene, D gene, clone size, CDR3 DNA, CDR3 protein. A D gene is named only where the DNA matches it firmly. Clone size appears in some rows only: once, few, many, or a class for an expanded clone.

TRBV28,TRBJ2-7,TRBD1,.,TGTGCCAGCAGTGCCCAGGGACAGGGGGTGAACGAGCAGTACTTC,CASSAQGQGVNEQYF
TRBV6-6,TRBJ2-1,TRBD1,few,TGTGCCAGCAGTTCCCAACCGGGACAGGCCCCTGAGCAGTTCTTC,CASSSQPGQAPEQFF
TRBV19,TRBJ1-4,.,once,TGTGCCAGTAGTATGAGGAATCCCAATGAAAAACTGTTTTTT,CASSMRNPNEKLFF
TRBV18,TRBJ1-4,.,.,TGTGCCAGCTCAGGGAGGGCAACTAATGAAAAACTGTTTTTT,CASSGRATNEKLFF
TRBV12-3/TRBV12-4,TRBJ1-4,.,.,TGTGCCAGCAGTTTACAGGGCATCCTGTTTTTT,CASSLQGILFF
TRBV6-5,TRBJ1-2,TRBD1,.,TGTGCCAGCAGCCCGACAGGGAATTGGTATGGCTACACCTTC,CASSPTGNWYGYTF
TRBV27,TRBJ1-6,.,.,TGTGCCAGCAGTCGAGGGGATATAACAGGGCCTGGTTCACCCCTCCACTTT,CASSRGDITGPGSPLHF
TRBV14,TRBJ1-3,.,few,TGTGCCAGCAGCCAAGGACGGGGGAGAATAGCTGGAAACACCATATATTTT,CASSQGRGRIAGNTIYF
TRBV7-9,TRBJ1-5,TRBD1,.,TGTGCCAGCAGCGAAGGGGGGACAGGGGTTCAGCCCCAGCATTTT,CASSEGGTGVQPQHF
TRBV19,TRBJ2-7,TRBD1,.,TGTGCCAGTAGTCCCAGGACAGGGGGCTACGAGCAGTACTTC,CASSPRTGGYEQYF
TRBV2,TRBJ1-6,.,.,TGTGCCAGCAGAGGGGTGCATAATTCACCCCTCCACTTT,CASRGVHNSPLHF
TRBV7-9,TRBJ2-3,TRBD1,once,TGTGCCAGCAGCGAGAGGACAGGCTGGGGTACGCAGTATTTT,CASSERTGWGTQYF
TRBV11-2,TRBJ1-3,.,.,TGTGCCAGCAGCGTTACCCCCGAGGGTCGCTCTGGAAACACCATATATTTT,CASSVTPEGRSGNTIYF
TRBV14,TRBJ2-2,TRBD1,few,TGTGCCAGCAGCCAAGAAGGGACAGGGAGCACCGGGGAGCTGTTTTTT,CASSQEGTGSTGELFF
TRBV6-5,TRBJ2-7,.,.,TGTGCCAGCAGTTACTCGGGAGCCCACGAGCAGTACTTC,CASSYSGAHEQYF
TRBV18,TRBJ2-7,TRBD1,.,TGTGCCAGCTCACTCGGGACAGGGGAAAACGAGCAGTACTTC,CASSLGTGENEQYF
TRBV11-3,TRBJ2-5,.,.,TGTGCCAGCAGCTTACGAGAGACCCAGTACTTC,CASSLRETQYF
TRBV4-1,TRBJ1-2,.,.,TGCGCCAGCAGCCCCGCGGAGGCAGCTAACTATGGCTACACCTTC,CASSPAEAANYGYTF
TRBV11-2,TRBJ1-3,.,.,TGTGCCAGCAGCCCGCGCGGGGGGAGCTCTGGAAACACCATATATTTT,CASSPRGGSSGNTIYF
TRBV5-8,TRBJ2-7,.,.,TGTGCCAGCAGCTTTACCCTCGGGACACCGAAGGAGCAGTACTTC,CASSFTLGTPKEQYF
TRBV18,TRBJ1-1,.,.,TGTGCCAGCTCACCAGTCGAGTTGGGGCCCCACACTGAAGCTTTCTTT,CASSPVELGPHTEAFF
TRBV27,TRBJ1-2,.,.,TGTGCCAGCGGGGTCGGGGTTTGGGGCTACACCTTC,CASGVGVWGYTF
TRBV4-3,TRBJ1-3,TRBD1,.,TGCGCCAGCAGCCAAGAACAGGGACAGAGAAACACCATATATTTT,CASSQEQGQRNTIYF
TRBV5-1,TRBJ1-2,.,.,TGCGCCAGCAGCTTGGGAACAGGAAACTATGGCTACACCTTC,CASSLGTGNYGYTF
TRBV28,TRBJ1-6,TRBD1,.,TGTGCCAGCAGCCCGCCCGGGACAGGGGTCTCACCCCTCCACTTT,CASSPPGTGVSPLHF
TRBV7-3,TRBJ2-1,TRBD2,.,TGTGCCAGCAGCTTAACGGTAATAGCGGGCCCGTACAATGAGCAGTTCTTC,CASSLTVIAGPYNEQFF
TRBV5-1,TRBJ1-3,TRBD1,.,TGCGCCAGCAGCTTAACAGGGGTCTCTGGAAACACCATATATTTT,CASSLTGVSGNTIYF
TRBV9,TRBJ2-7,TRBD2,.,TGTGCCAGCAGCGTGTCGGCGGGGGGGGTCTACGAGCAGTACTTC,CASSVSAGGVYEQYF
TRBV27,TRBJ2-1,TRBD2,.,TGTGCCAGCAGTTTATCGGCCGCGGGGGGGTACAATGAGCAGTTCTTC,CASSLSAAGGYNEQFF
TRBV15,TRBJ2-1,TRBD1,.,TGTGCCACCAGCTCGGACAGGGGCAATGAGCAGTTCTTC,CATSSDRGNEQFF
TRBV10-3,TRBJ1-6,TRBD1,.,TGTGCCATCAGTGGCCAGGGACAGGGGAATTCACCCCTCCACTTT,CAISGQGQGNSPLHF
TRBV18,TRBJ2-5,TRBD1,.,TGTGCCAGCTCACCACGCGGGACAGGGGGTTTAGAGACCCAGTACTTC,CASSPRGTGGLETQYF
TRBV10-3,TRBJ2-5,.,.,TGTGCCATCAGTGACCCGGTGACAGGGTTTGGGAGGGAGACCCAGTACTTC,CAISDPVTGFGRETQYF
TRBV27,TRBJ2-1,TRBD2,.,TGTGCCAGCAGTTTATCGATACTAGCGGGGGGTTCGTACCCTTATTCGCAGTTCTTC,CASSLSILAGGSYPYSQFF
TRBV27,TRBJ1-4,TRBD1,.,TGTGCCAGCAGTCGGGGGACAGGTGAAAAACTGTTTTTT,CASSRGTGEKLFF
TRBV6-5,TRBJ2-1,.,.,TGTGCCAGCAGCACCAACTCCCTGGGCGGGAATGAGCAGTTCTTC,CASSTNSLGGNEQFF
TRBV5-1,TRBJ2-7,TRBD1,.,TGCGCCAGCAGCTTGGTGGGGACAGCCTACGAGCAGTACTTC,CASSLVGTAYEQYF
TRBV16,TRBJ1-1,TRBD1,few,TGTGCCAGCAGCCAAGCCAGGGGGCTTACTGAAGCTTTCTTT,CASSQARGLTEAFF
TRBV21-1,TRBJ2-1,.,.,TGTGCCAGCAGCAAAGTGGCGGGGGCATACAATGAGCAGTTCTTC,CASSKVAGAYNEQFF
TRBV30,TRBJ2-2,.,.,TGTGCCTGGAACGTGCAGGGGTGGACCGGGGAGCTGTTTTTT,CAWNVQGWTGELFF
TRBV3-1/TRBV3-2,TRBJ2-4,.,.,TGTGCCAGCAGCCGCCAAGGAGGGGGGGCCGGAACCAAAAACATTCAGTACTTC,CASSRQGGGAGTKNIQYF
TRBV19,TRBJ1-3,.,.,TGTGCCAGCCGAACCCCAGGGGACTCTGGAAACACCATATATTTT,CASRTPGDSGNTIYF
TRBV3-1/TRBV3-2,TRBJ2-1,TRBD1,.,TGTGCCAGCACCATAGGGACAGGGGGGTACAATGAGCAGTTCTTC,CASTIGTGGYNEQFF
TRBV10-3,TRBJ1-1,TRBD1,.,TGTGCCATCGGCGGACAGGGCACTGAAGCTTTCTTT,CAIGGQGTEAFF
TRBV21-1,TRBJ2-3,.,.,TGTGCCAGCAGCAAAAGGTATGGGGGGAGGCCTAACACAGATACGCAGTATTTT,CASSKRYGGRPNTDTQYF
TRBV4-2,TRBJ2-1,TRBD2,.,TGTGCCAGCAGCCAGTTCGGGACTAGCGGGGGGGCAGGGGAGCAGTTCTTC,CASSQFGTSGGAGEQFF
TRBV23-1,TRBJ2-5,TRBD1,.,TGCGCCAGCAGACGGGACAGTCAAGAGACCCAGTACTTC,CASRRDSQETQYF
TRBV29-1,TRBJ2-5,TRBD2,.,TGCCGCGGGGGGGGAGGGGGGCAAGAGACCCAGTACTTC,CRGGGGGQETQYF
TRBV12-3/TRBV12-4,TRBJ1-2,.,.,TGTGCCAGCAGTTTGTACAAGAACTATGGCTACACCTTC,CASSLYKNYGYTF
TRBV7-3,TRBJ2-2,TRBD2,.,TGTGCCAGCAGCCCGGTGGTGGGACTAGCCACCGGGGAGCTGTTTTTT,CASSPVVGLATGELFF
TRBV4-1,TRBJ2-7,.,.,TGCGCCAGCAGCCAAGGTTTAGGGAGCTACGAGCAGTACTTC,CASSQGLGSYEQYF